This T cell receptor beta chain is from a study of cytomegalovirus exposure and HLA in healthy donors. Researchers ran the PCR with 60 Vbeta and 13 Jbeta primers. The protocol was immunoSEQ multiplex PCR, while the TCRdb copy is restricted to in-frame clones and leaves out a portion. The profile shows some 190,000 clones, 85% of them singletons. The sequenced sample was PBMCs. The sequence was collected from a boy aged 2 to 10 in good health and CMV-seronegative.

CDR3 nucleotides: TGTGCCAGCAGCGTGGGACACCGGAATGGAAATGAGCAGTTCTTC. This encodes CASSVGHRNGNEQFF. The chain has TRBV9 and TRBJ2-1; possible D gene TRBD1, 6 bases. Between the trimmed V and J ends, which lost 2 bases and 7 bases, there was a span of 16 bases. Germline CDR1 is SGDLS and CDR2 is YYNGEE. The CDR3 runs 15 residues. Drawing the rest from reference TRBV9 and TRBJ2-1, the complete variable domain is DSGVTQTPKHLITATGQRVTLRCSPRSGDLSVYWYQQSLDQGLQFLIQYYNGEERAKGNILERFSAQQFPDLHSELNLSSLELGDSALYFCASSVGHRNGNEQFFGPGTRLTVL.